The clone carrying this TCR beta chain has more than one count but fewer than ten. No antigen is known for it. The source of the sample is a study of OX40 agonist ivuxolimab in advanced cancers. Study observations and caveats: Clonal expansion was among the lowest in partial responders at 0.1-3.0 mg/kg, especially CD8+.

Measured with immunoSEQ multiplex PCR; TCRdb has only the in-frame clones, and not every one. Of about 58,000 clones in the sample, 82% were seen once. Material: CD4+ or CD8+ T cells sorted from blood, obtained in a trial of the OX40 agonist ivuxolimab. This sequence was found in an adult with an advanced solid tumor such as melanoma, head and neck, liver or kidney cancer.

The CDR3 protein is CASSLESYEQYF. In nucleotides, the CDR3 is TGTGCCAGCAGCTTAGAATCCTACGAGCAGTACTTC. The chain links TRBV7-9 to TRBJ2-7; D ambiguous. The CDR3 totals 12 residues. V was cut by 1 base and J by 1 base, with 2 bases left in between. CDR1 and CDR2 from the germline V gene are SEHNR and FQNEAQ (reference sequence).